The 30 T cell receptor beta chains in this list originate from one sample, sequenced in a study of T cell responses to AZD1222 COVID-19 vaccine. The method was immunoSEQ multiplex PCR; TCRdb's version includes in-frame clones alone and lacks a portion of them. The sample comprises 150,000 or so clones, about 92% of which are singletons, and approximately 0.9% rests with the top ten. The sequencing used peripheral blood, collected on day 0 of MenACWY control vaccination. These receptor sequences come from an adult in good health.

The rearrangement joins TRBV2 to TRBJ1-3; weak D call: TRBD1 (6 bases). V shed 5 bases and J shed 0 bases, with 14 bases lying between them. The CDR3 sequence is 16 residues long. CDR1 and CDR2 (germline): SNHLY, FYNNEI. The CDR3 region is CASSYTQGYSGNTIYF. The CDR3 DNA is TGTGCCAGCAGTTACACACAGGGATACTCTGGAAACACCATATATTTT.

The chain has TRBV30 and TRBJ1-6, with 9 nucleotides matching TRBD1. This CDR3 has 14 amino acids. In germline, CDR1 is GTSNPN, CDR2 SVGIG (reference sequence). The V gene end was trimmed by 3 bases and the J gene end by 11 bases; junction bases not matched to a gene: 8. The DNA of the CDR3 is TGTGCCTGGAGGGTGGGGACAGGGCGGACACCCCTCCACTTT. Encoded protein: CAWRVGTGRTPLHF.

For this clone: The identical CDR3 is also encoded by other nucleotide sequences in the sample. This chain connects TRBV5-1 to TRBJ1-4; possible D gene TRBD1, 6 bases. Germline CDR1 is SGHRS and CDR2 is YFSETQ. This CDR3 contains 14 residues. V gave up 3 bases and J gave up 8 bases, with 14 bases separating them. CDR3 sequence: CASSSRGGGEKLFF. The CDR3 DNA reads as TGCGCCAGCAGCTCCAGGGGTGGCGGCGAAAAACTGTTTTTT.

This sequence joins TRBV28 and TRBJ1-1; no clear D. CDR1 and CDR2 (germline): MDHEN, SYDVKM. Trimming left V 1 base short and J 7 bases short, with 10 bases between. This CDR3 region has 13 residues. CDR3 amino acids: CASSLLLEVEAFF. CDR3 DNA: TGTGCCAGCAGTTTATTGCTCGAGGTTGAAGCTTTCTTT.

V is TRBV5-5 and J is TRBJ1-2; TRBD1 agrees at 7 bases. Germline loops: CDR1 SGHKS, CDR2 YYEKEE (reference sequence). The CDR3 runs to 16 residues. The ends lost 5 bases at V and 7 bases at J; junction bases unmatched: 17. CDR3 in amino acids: CASSQKTGKETGGYTF. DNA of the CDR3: TGTGCCAGCAGTCAGAAGACAGGGAAGGAAACTGGTGGCTACACCTTC.

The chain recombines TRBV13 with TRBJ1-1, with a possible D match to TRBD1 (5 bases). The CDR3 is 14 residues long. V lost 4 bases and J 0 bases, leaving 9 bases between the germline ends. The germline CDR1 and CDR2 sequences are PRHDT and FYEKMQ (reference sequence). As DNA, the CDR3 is TGTGCCAGCAGCTCTATAGGGGTGAACACTGAAGCTTTCTTT. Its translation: CASSSIGVNTEAFF.

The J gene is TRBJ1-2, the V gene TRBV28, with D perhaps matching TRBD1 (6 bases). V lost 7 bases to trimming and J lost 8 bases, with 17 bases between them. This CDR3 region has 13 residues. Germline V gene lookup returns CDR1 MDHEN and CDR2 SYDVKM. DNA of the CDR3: TGTGCCAGCACAGACCCCAGGGGCAAAGGCTACACCTTC. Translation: CASTDPRGKGYTF.

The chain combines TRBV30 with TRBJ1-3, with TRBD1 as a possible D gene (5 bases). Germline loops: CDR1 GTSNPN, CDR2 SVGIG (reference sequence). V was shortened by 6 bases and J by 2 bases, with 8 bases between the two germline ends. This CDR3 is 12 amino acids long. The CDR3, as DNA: TGTGCCTGCGGGGGGGCTGGAAACACCATATATTTT. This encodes CACGGAGNTIYF.

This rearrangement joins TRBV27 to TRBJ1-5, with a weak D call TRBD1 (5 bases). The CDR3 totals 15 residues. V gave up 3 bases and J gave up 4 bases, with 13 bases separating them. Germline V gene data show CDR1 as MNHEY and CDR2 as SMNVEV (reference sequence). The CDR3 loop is CASSFLSTANQPQHF. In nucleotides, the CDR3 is TGTGCCAGCAGTTTCTTGTCGACAGCTAATCAGCCCCAGCATTTT.

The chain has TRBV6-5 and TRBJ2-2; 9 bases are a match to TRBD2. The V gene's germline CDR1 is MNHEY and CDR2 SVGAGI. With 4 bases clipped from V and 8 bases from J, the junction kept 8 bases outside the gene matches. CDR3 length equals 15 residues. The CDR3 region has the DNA TGTGCCAGCAGTTCTCCTAGCGGGAAAGGTGGGGAGCTGTTTTTT. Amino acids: CASSSPSGKGGELFF.

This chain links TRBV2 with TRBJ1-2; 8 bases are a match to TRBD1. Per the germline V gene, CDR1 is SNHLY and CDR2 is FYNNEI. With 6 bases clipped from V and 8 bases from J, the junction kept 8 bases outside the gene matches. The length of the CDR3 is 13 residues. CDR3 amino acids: CASRETGVGGYTF. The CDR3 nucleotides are TGTGCCAGCAGGGAGACAGGGGTTGGCGGCTACACCTTC.

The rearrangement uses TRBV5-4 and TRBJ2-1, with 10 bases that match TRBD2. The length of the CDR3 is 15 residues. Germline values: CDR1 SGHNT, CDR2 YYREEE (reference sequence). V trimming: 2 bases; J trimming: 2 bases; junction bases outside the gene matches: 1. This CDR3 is CASSFTSGTYNEQFF. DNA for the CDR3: TGTGCCAGCAGCTTTACTAGCGGGACCTACAATGAGCAGTTCTTC.

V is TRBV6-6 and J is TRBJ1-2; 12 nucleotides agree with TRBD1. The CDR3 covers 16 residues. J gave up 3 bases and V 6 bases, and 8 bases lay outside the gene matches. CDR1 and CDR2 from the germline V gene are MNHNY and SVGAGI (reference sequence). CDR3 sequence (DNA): TGTGCCAGCAGATCCTGGGACAGGGGGCGCGACTATGGCTACACCTTC. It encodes CASRSWDRGRDYGYTF.

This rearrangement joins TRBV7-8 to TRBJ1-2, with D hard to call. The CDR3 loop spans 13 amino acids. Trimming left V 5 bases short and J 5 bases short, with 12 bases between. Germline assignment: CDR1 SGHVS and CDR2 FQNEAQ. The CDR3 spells CASSEEGGYGYTF. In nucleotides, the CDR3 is TGTGCCAGCAGCGAAGAGGGAGGGTATGGCTACACCTTC.

This chain's CDR3 is CASSGGGGLEAFF. In DNA, the CDR3 is TGTGCCAGCAGCGGAGGAGGGGGATTAGAGGCTTTCTTT. The chain employs TRBV11-1 and TRBJ1-1, with TRBD1 as a possible D gene (6 bases). Between the trimmed V and J ends, which lost 5 bases and 11 bases, there was a span of 18 bases. Germline V gene lookup returns CDR1 SGHAT and CDR2 FQDESV (reference sequence). The length of the CDR3 is 13 residues.

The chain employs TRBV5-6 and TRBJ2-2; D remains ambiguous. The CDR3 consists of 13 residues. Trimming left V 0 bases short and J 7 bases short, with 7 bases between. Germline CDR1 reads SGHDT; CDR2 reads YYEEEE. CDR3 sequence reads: CASSLGLFGELFF. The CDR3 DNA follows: TGTGCCAGCAGCTTGGGGCTTTTCGGGGAGCTGTTTTTT. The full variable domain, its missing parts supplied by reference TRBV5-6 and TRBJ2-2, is DAGVTQSPTHLIKTRGQQVTLRCSPKSGHDTVSWYQQALGQGPQFIFQYYEEEERQRGNFPDRFSGHQFPNYSSELNVNALLLGDSALYLCASSLGLFGELFFGEGSRLTVL.

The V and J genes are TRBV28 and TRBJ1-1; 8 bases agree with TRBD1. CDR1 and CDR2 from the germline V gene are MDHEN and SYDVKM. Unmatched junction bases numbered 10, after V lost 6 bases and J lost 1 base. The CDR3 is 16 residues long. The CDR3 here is CASRTDRGLRNTEAFF. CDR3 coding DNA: TGTGCCAGCAGGACCGACAGGGGTCTACGGAACACTGAAGCTTTCTTT. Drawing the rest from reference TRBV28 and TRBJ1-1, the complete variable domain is DVKVTQSSRYLVKRTGEKVFLECVQDMDHENMFWYRQDPGLGLRLIYFSYDVKMKEKGDIPEGYSVSREKKERFSLILESASTNQTSMYLCASRTDRGLRNTEAFFGQGTRLTVV.

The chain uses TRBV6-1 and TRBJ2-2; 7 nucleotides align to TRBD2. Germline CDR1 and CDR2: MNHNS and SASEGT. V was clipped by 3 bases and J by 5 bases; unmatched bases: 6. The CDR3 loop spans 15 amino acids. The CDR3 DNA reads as TGTGCCAGCAGTGAGTGGGGAGGGAGGACCGGGGAGCTGTTTTTT. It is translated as CASSEWGGRTGELFF.

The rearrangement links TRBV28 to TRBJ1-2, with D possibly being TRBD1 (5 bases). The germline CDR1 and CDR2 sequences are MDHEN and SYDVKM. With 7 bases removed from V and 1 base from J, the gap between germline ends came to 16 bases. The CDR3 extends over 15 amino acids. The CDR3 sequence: CASKNQGSFNYGYTF. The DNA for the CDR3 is TGTGCCAGCAAAAATCAGGGTAGCTTTAACTATGGCTACACCTTC.

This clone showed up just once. The CDR3 DNA follows: TGTGCCAGCAGCTTGGGCCAGGTCACTGAAGCTTTCTTT. Protein: CASSLGQVTEAFF. This chain uses TRBV5-4 with TRBJ1-1; D gene uncertain. Trimming stripped 0 bases from V and 4 bases from J, with 7 bases between. The CDR3 spans 13 residues. CDR1 is SGHNT, CDR2 YYREEE, per germline (reference sequence).

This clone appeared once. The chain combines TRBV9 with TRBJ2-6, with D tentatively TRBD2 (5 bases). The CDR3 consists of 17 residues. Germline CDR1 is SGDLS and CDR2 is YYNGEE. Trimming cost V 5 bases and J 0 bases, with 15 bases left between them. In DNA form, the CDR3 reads TGTGCCAGCAGTCCTCGGGGTAAAAGCTCTGGGGCCAACGTCCTGACTTTC. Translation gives CASSPRGKSSGANVLTF. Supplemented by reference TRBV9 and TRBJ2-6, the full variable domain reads DSGVTQTPKHLITATGQRVTLRCSPRSGDLSVYWYQQSLDQGLQFLIQYYNGEERAKGNILERFSAQQFPDLHSELNLSSLELGDSALYFCASSPRGKSSGANVLTFGAGSRLTVL.

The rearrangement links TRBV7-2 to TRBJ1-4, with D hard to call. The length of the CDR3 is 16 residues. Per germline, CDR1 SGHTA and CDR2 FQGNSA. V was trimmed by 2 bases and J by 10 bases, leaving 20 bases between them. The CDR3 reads CASSLLSRSEPGKLFF. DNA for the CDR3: TGTGCCAGCAGCTTACTCTCACGCTCCGAACCGGGAAAACTGTTTTTT.

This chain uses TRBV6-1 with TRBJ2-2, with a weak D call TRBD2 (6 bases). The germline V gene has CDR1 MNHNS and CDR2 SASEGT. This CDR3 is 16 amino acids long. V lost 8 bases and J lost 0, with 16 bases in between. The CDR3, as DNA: TGTGCCAGCTGTGGGGTCGTAGCGGCGAACACCGGGGAGCTGTTTTTT. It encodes CASCGVVAANTGELFF.

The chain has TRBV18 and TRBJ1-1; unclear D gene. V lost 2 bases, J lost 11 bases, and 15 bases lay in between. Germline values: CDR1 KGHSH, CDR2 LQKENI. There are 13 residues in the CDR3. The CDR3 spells CASSPTSSSTAFF. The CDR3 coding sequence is TGTGCCAGCTCACCAACCAGCAGCTCTACGGCTTTCTTT.

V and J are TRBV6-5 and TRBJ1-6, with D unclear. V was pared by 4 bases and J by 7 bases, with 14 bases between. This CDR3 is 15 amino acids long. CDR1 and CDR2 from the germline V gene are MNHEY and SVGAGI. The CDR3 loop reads CASSSHPAQNSPLHF. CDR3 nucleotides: TGTGCCAGCAGTTCCCACCCAGCGCAGAATTCACCCCTCCACTTT.

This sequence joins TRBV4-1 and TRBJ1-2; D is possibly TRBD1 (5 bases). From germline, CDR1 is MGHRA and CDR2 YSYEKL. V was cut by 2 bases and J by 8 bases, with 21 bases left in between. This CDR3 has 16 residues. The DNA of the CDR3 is TGCGCCAGCAGCCAACCCTTCTCTCTGGGGACGGAGGGCTACACCTTC. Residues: CASSQPFSLGTEGYTF.

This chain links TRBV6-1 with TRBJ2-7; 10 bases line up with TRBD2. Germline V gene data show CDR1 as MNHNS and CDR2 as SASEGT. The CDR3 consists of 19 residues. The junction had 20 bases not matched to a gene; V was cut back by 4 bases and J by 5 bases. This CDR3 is CASSAYLLAGVQSRDEQYF. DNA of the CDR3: TGTGCCAGCAGTGCATACCTCCTAGCGGGAGTACAGTCCCGAGACGAGCAGTACTTC.

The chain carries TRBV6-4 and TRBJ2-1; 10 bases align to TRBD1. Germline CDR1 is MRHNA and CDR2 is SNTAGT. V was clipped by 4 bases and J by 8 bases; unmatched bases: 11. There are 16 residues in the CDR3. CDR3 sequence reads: CASSVDPGDRGDEQFF. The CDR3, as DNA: TGTGCCAGCAGTGTAGATCCTGGGGACAGGGGCGATGAGCAGTTCTTC.

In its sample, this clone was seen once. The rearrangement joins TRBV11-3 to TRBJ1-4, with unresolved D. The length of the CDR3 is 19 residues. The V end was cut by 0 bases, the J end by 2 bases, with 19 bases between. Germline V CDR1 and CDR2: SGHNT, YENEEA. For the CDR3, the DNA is TGTGCCAGCAGCTTAGACGTAGACCCTGTGACGGGGACTAATGAAAAACTGTTTTTT. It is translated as CASSLDVDPVTGTNEKLFF.

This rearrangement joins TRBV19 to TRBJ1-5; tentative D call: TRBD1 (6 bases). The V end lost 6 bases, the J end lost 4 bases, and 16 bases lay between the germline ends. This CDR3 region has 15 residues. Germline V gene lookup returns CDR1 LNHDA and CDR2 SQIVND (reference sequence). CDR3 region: CASSGTNSVNQPQHF. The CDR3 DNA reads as TGTGCCAGTAGCGGGACAAATTCCGTGAATCAGCCCCAGCATTTT. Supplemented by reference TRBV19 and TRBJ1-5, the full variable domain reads DGGITQSPKYLFRKEGQNVTLSCEQNLNHDAMYWYRQDPGQGLRLIYYSQIVNDFQKGDIAEGYSVSREKKESFPLTVTSAQKNPTAFYLCASSGTNSVNQPQHFGDGTRLSIL.